This TCR beta chain was documented in a study of graft-versus-host responses after intestinal transplantation. Study at large: The whole recipient group had anti-thymocyte globulin induction followed by tacrolimus and steroids for roughly three years. Study-level points and caveats: Early after transplant, HvG declines were associated with peak levels of circulating GvH clones. GvH clones surfaced in recipient marrow, some emerging earlier in ileum or blood.

This clone has a handful of counts. What it binds is unknown. Generated by immunoSEQ multiplex PCR, the TCRdb table keeps only in-frame clones and is missing some. This repertoire shows about 70,000 clones, about 90% found once; its top ten account for 1.3%. The source was unstimulated CD8+ T cells sorted from spleen or lymph node cells, collected before intestinal transplant. The receptor was derived from a human donor who received an intestinal transplant.

The CDR3 is CASIDRGLTGELFF. The CDR3 coding sequence is TGTGCCAGCATCGACAGGGGTCTCACCGGGGAGCTGTTTTTT. The chain recombines TRBV6-6 with TRBJ2-2, with TRBD1 identical over 8 bases. Trimming removed 7 bases from V and 4 bases from J; junction bases left unmatched: 5. CDR1 is MNHNY and CDR2 is SVGAGI in the germline V gene (reference sequence). This CDR3 region has 14 residues.